The clone carrying this T cell receptor beta chain was observed at least ten times. Antigen unknown. The sample is drawn from a study of early T cells in non-severe SARS-CoV-2 infection. Study-level information: Bulk RNA from unsorted whole blood was sequenced; chains were unpaired. Study-wide points: Lookups in VDJdb leaned toward anti-spike CD8 responses and missed private and CD4 specificities.

Each cDNA molecule carried a unique molecular identifier. TCRdb reprocessed the 5' RACE reads with MiXCR, giving one entry per CDR3 protein. The sample yields tens of thousands of distinct CDR3 sequences, about 4.7% seen once. The sequenced sample was whole blood. This receptor was identified in an adult who was a healthcare worker with PCR-confirmed SARS-CoV-2 infection or an uninfected control (not recorded which).

CDR3 amino acids: CASSLIRGNYNEQFF. The CDR3, as DNA: TGTGCCAGCAGCTTAATAAGGGGTAATTACAATGAGCAGTTCTTC. The chain uses TRBV11-2 and TRBJ2-1; tentatively, D is TRBD1 (5 bases). The CDR3 loop spans 15 amino acids. CDR1 is SGHAT, CDR2 FQNNGV, per germline. Trimming removed 2 bases from V and 4 bases from J, with 12 bases in between.